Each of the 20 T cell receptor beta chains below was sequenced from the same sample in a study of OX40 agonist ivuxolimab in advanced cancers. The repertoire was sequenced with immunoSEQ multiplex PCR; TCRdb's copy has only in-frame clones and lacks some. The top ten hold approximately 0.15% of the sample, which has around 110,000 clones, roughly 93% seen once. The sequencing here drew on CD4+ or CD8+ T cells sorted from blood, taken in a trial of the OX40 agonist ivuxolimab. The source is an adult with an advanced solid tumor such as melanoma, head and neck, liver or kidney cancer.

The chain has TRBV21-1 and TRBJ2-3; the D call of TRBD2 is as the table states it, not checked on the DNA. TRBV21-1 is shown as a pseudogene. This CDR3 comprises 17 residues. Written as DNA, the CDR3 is TGTAATCAGCAGCAAATGGTATCTAGCGGGAGGGGGGATACGCAGTATTTT. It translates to CNQQQMVSSGRGDTQYF.

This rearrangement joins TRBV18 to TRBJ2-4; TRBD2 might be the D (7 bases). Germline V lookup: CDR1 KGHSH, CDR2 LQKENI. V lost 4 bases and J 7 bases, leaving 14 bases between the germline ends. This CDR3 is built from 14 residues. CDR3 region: CASSHGGPPNIQYF. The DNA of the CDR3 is TGTGCCAGCTCACACGGGGGGCCTCCCAACATTCAGTACTTC.

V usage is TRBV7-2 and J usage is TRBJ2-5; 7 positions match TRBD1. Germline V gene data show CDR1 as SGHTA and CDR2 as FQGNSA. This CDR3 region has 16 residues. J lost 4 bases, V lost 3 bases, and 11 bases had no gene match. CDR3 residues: CASSFGKGAGRETQYF. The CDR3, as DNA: TGTGCCAGCAGCTTTGGGAAGGGGGCAGGGAGAGAGACCCAGTACTTC. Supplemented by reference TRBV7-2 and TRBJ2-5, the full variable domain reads GAGVSQSPSNKVTEKGKDVELRCDPISGHTALYWYRQSLGQGLEFLIYFQGNSAPDKSGLPSDRFSAERTGGSVSTLTIQRTQQEDSAVYLCASSFGKGAGRETQYFGPGTRLLVL.

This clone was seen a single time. DNA of the CDR3: TGTGCCAGCTCACCCAGACAGGGAGAAGAGACCCAGTACTTC. This gives the protein CASSPRQGEETQYF. V and J are TRBV18 and TRBJ2-5, with 7 bases lining up with TRBD1. Germline values: CDR1 KGHSH, CDR2 LQKENI. Trimming removed 3 bases from V and 3 bases from J; junction bases left unmatched: 4. The CDR3 sequence is 14 residues long.

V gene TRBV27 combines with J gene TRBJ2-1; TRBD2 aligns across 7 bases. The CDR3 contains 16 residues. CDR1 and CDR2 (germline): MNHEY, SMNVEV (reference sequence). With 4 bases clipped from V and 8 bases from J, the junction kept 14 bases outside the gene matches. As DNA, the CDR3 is TGTGCCAGCAGTTGGCTAGTAGCGGGTAGAGGCGATGAGCAGTTCTTC. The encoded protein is CASSWLVAGRGDEQFF.

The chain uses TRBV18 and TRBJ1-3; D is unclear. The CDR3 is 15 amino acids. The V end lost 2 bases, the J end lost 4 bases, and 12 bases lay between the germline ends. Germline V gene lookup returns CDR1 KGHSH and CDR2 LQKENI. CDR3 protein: CASSPIWKAGNTIYF. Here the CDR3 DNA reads TGTGCCAGCTCACCAATTTGGAAAGCGGGAAACACCATATATTTT.

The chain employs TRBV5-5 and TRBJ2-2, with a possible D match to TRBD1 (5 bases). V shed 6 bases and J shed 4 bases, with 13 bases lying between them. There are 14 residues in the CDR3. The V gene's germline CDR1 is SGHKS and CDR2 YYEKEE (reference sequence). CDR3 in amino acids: CASNRQLATGELFF. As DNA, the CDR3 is TGTGCCAGCAACAGACAGCTTGCCACCGGGGAGCTGTTTTTT. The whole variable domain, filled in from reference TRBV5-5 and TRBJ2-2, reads DAGVTQSPTHLIKTRGQQVTLRCSPISGHKSVSWYQQVLGQGPQFIFQYYEKEERGRGNFPDRFSARQFPNYSSELNVNALLLGDSALYLCASNRQLATGELFFGEGSRLTVL.

The CDR3 is CASSRGGPGGEQYF. The CDR3 DNA sequence: TGCGCCAGCAGCCGCGGGGGTCCGGGCGGCGAGCAGTACTTC. The chain links TRBV5-1 to TRBJ2-5; 7 bases agree with TRBD2. The J call is doubtful: the DNA matches TRBJ2-7 better. The CDR3 spans 14 residues. In germline, CDR1 is SGHRS, CDR2 YFSETQ.

Here the CDR3 DNA reads TGTGCCAGTAGTCCAAAGCGGGACAGGGGGTGGAATGAGCAGTTCTTC. Protein sequence: CASSPKRDRGWNEQFF. The chain links TRBV19 to TRBJ2-1; 11 bases are a match to TRBD1. The V gene end was trimmed by 5 bases and the J gene end by 7 bases; junction bases not matched to a gene: 10. The CDR3 totals 16 residues. Germline CDR1 is LNHDA and CDR2 is SQIVND (reference sequence).

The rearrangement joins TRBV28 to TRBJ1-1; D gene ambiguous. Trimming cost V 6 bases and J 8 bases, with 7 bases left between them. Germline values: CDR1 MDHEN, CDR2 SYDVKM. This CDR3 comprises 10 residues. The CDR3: CASRAGEAFF. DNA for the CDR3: TGTGCCAGCAGGGCCGGGGAAGCTTTCTTT.

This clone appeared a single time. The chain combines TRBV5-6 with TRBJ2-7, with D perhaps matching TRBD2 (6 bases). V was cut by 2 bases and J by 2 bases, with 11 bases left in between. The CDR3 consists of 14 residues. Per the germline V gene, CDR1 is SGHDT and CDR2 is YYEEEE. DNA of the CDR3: TGTGCCAGCAGCTTTGGGACTCCTGCCTACGAGCAGTACTTC. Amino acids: CASSFGTPAYEQYF.

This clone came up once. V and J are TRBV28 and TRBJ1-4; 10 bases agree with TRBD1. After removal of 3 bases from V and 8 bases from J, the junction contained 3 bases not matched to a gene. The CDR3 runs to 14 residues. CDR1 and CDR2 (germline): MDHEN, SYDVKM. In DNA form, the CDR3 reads TGTGCCAGCAGTTTGGACAGGGGGAGGGAAAAACTGTTTTTT. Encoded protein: CASSLDRGREKLFF.

This CDR3 reads CASSSQGTSGRETQYF. In DNA form, the CDR3 reads TGTGCCAGCAGCTCACAAGGGACTAGCGGGAGGGAGACCCAGTACTTC. This chain connects TRBV7-8 to TRBJ2-5, with 15 bases matching TRBD2. CDR1 is SGHVS, CDR2 FQNEAQ, per germline. The CDR3 spans 16 residues. Trimming cost V 4 bases and J 5 bases; bases outside gene matches: 5.

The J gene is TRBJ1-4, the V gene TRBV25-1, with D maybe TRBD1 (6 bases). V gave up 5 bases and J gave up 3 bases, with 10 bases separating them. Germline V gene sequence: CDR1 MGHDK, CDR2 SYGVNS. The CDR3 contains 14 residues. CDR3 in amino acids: CASSTGSSNEKLFF. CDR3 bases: TGTGCCAGCAGTACAGGGTCTTCTAATGAAAAACTGTTTTTT.

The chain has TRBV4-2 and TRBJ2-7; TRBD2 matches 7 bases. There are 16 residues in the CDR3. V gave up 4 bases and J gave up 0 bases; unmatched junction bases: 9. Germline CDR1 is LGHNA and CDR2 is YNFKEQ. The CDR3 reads CASSPSTSAPSYEQYF. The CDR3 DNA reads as TGTGCCAGCAGCCCATCCACTAGCGCGCCCTCCTACGAGCAGTACTTC.

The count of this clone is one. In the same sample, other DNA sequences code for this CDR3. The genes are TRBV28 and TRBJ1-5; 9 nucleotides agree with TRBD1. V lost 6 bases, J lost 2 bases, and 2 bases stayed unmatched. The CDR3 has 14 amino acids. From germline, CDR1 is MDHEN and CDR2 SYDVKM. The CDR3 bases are TGTGCCAGCAGCCGGACAGGGGGCAATCAGCCCCAGCATTTT. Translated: CASSRTGGNQPQHF.

The CDR3 reads CASSLGPRTGTGANVLTF. As DNA, the CDR3 is TGTGCCAGCAGCTTAGGCCCCCGGACAGGGACAGGGGCCAACGTCCTGACTTTC. This chain uses TRBV11-3 with TRBJ2-6; 8 bases align to TRBD1. The junction had 9 bases not matched to a gene; V was cut back by 1 base and J by 4 bases. The CDR3 length is 18 residues. Germline CDR1 is SGHNT and CDR2 is YENEEA.

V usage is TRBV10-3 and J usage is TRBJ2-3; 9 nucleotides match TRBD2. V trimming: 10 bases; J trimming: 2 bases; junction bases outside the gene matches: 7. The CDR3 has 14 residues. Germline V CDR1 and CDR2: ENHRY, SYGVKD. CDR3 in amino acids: CASGGALNTDTQYF. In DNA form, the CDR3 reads TGTGCCAGCGGGGGGGCTCTCAACACAGATACGCAGTATTTT.

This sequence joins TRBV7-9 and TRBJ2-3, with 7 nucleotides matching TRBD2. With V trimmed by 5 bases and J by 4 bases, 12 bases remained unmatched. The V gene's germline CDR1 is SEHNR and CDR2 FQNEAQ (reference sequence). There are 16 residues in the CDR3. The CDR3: CASSRSGAGVSDTQYF. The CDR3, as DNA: TGTGCCAGCAGCCGGAGTGGGGCGGGGGTATCAGATACGCAGTATTTT.

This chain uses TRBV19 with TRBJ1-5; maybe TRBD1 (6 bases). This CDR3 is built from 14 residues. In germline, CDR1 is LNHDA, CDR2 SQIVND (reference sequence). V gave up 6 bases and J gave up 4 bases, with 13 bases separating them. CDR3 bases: TGTGCCAGTAGGGGGGGGACATCTAATCAGCCCCAGCATTTT. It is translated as CASRGGTSNQPQHF.